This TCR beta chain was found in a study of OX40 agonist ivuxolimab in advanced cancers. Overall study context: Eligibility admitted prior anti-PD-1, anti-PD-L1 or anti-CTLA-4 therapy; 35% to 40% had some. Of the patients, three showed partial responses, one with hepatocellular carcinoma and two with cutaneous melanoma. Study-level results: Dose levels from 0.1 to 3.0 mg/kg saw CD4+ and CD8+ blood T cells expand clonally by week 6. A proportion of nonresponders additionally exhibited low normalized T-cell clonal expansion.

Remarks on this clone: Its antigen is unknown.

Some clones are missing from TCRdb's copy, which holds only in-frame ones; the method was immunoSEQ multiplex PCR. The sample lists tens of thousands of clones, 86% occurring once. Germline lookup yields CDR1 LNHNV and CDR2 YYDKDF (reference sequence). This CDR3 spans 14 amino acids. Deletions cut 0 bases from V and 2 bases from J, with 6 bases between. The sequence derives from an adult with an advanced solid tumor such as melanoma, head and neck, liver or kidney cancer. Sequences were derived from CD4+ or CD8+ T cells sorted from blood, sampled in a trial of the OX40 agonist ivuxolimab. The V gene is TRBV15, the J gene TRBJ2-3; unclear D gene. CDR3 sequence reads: CATSRDPSTDTQYF. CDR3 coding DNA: TGTGCCACCAGCAGAGACCCCTCCACAGATACGCAGTATTTT.